One and the same sample provided the 29 T cell receptor beta chains below, sequenced in a study of shared clonotypes between healthy human individuals. Using immunoSEQ multiplex PCR, the repertoire was profiled, and TCRdb retains in-frame clones only, with some absent. The sample contains 150,000 to 200,000 clones, approximately 61% of which appear only once. The specimen sequenced was memory CD4+ T cells sorted from blood. The sample's subset: CD45RA-negative fraction. Source of these receptors: a man younger than 45 in good health.

The rearrangement joins TRBV28 to TRBJ2-3; either TRBD1 or TRBD2 may fit D (5 bases each). V dropped 5 bases and J dropped 2 bases, with 14 bases sitting between them. The CDR3 is 15 amino acids. Germline V gives CDR1 MDHEN, CDR2 SYDVKM. The CDR3: CASSTPVGTTDTQYF. As DNA, the CDR3 is TGTGCCAGCAGTACGCCGGTGGGGACCACAGATACGCAGTATTTT. The full variable domain, its missing parts supplied by reference TRBV28 and TRBJ2-3, is DVKVTQSSRYLVKRTGEKVFLECVQDMDHENMFWYRQDPGLGLRLIYFSYDVKMKEKGDIPEGYSVSREKKERFSLILESASTNQTSMYLCASSTPVGTTDTQYFGPGTRLTVL.

The gene calls are TRBV9 and TRBJ1-1; possible D gene TRBD1, 5 bases. The V and J ends lost 3 bases and 3 bases respectively, with 24 bases between them. Germline loops: CDR1 SGDLS, CDR2 YYNGEE. CDR3 length: 18 amino acids. CDR3 region: CASSEVGVSLPHDTEAFF. CDR3 nucleotides: TGTGCCAGCAGCGAAGTGGGGGTCTCCCTCCCACATGACACTGAAGCTTTCTTT.

The chain uses TRBV9 and TRBJ2-6; D unresolved. This CDR3 comprises 15 residues. CDR1 and CDR2 from the germline V gene are SGDLS and YYNGEE. V was clipped by 2 bases and J by 0 bases, with 6 bases between them. CDR3 sequence reads: CASSVQSSGANVLTF. The CDR3 DNA reads as TGTGCCAGCAGCGTGCAAAGCTCTGGGGCCAACGTCCTGACTTTC.

The chain employs TRBV18 and TRBJ2-1; 15 bases are a match to TRBD2. Germline V gene lookup returns CDR1 KGHSH and CDR2 LQKENI. After removal of 3 bases from V and 8 bases from J, the junction contained 2 bases not matched to a gene. This CDR3 is 15 amino acids long. In nucleotides, the CDR3 is TGTGCCAGCTCACCCGGACTAGCGGGAGGGCATGAGCAGTTCTTC. Its translation is CASSPGLAGGHEQFF.

V usage is TRBV5-8 and J usage is TRBJ2-3; D may be TRBD1 (6 bases). The V end lost 4 bases, the J end lost 6 bases, and 21 bases lay between the germline ends. This CDR3 has 16 residues. The germline CDR1 and CDR2 sequences are SGHTS and YDEGEE. In nucleotides, the CDR3 is TGTGCCAGCAGCGGGCGACAGGCCCTACGCGGGGATACGCAGTATTTT. As protein: CASSGRQALRGDTQYF.

Only a few counts were recorded for this clone. The chain carries TRBV14 and TRBJ2-7; 7 bases line up with TRBD1. CDR3 length equals 15 residues. Germline V gives CDR1 SGHDN, CDR2 FVKESK. J gave up 4 bases and V 2 bases, and 8 bases lay outside the gene matches. The CDR3 here is CASSQRSGGIYEQYF. The CDR3 coding sequence is TGTGCCAGCAGCCAAAGATCAGGGGGTATATACGAGCAGTACTTC. The variable domain in full, completed from reference TRBV14 and TRBJ2-7, reads EAGVTQFPSHSVIEKGQTVTLRCDPISGHDNLYWYRRVMGKEIKFLLHFVKESKQDESGMPNNRFLAERTGGTYSTLKVQPAELEDSGVYFCASSQRSGGIYEQYFGPGTRLTVT.

CDR3 DNA: TGTGCCAGCAGTTCCCCCTCGTCTAGCACAGATACGCAGTATTTT. It yields the protein CASSSPSSSTDTQYF. The chain links TRBV27 to TRBJ2-3; D uncertain. CDR3 length: 15 residues. V was trimmed by 4 bases and J by 0 bases, leaving 11 bases between them. Germline V gives CDR1 MNHEY, CDR2 SMNVEV (reference sequence).

Notes on this clone: It may be a read error: a sequence one base away is much more abundant. V usage is TRBV5-1 and J usage is TRBJ2-5; D remains unclear. Germline V gene sequence: CDR1 SGHRS, CDR2 YFSETQ. The V end was cut by 1 base, the J end by 1 base, with 5 bases between. The CDR3 consists of 13 residues. This CDR3 reads CASSLSVQETQYF. CDR3 nucleotides: TGCGCCAGCAGCTTGTCGGTCCAAGAGACCCAGTACTTC.

J is TRBJ1-2 and V is TRBV18, with 7 nucleotides matching TRBD1. This CDR3 region has 14 residues. The germline V gene has CDR1 KGHSH and CDR2 LQKENI. Losses at the gene ends were 2 bases for V and 8 bases for J; bases not matched to a gene: 8. The CDR3 here is CASSPRTGEGGYTF. DNA for the CDR3: TGTGCCAGCTCACCAAGAACAGGGGAAGGGGGCTACACCTTC.

The chain uses TRBV19 and TRBJ1-5; D gene uncertain. CDR1 is LNHDA, CDR2 SQIVND, per germline (reference sequence). The CDR3 is 12 residues long. Trimming stripped 7 bases from V and 1 base from J, with 5 bases between. CDR3 protein: CASMVSNQPQHF. DNA for the CDR3: TGTGCCAGTATGGTAAGCAATCAGCCCCAGCATTTT.

The chain employs TRBV4-3 and TRBJ2-7; either TRBD1 or TRBD2 may supply D (5 bases each). Germline loops: CDR1 LGHNA, CDR2 YSLEER. The CDR3 contains 17 residues. Trimming cost V 0 bases and J 3 bases, with 18 bases left between them. The CDR3 DNA reads TGCGCCAGCAGCCAAGACCGGTCAAGGGACCTAAACTACGAGCAGTACTTC. It encodes CASSQDRSRDLNYEQYF.

This rearrangement joins TRBV5-8 to TRBJ1-5, with 10 bases aligning to TRBD1. Trimming removed 3 bases from V and 6 bases from J; junction bases left unmatched: 0. Per the germline V gene, CDR1 is SGHTS and CDR2 is YDEGEE. This CDR3 is 13 amino acids long. CDR3 amino acids: CASSWDRGQPQHF. CDR3 coding DNA: TGTGCCAGCAGCTGGGACAGGGGTCAGCCCCAGCATTTT.

The rearrangement links TRBV18 to TRBJ2-1; no clear D. V lost 4 bases to trimming and J lost 6 bases, with 10 bases between them. This CDR3 has 13 amino acids. Per the germline V gene, CDR1 is KGHSH and CDR2 is LQKENI. The CDR3 nucleotides are TGTGCCAGCTCACGGGATTCCCGCAATGAGCAGTTCTTC. Its translation is CASSRDSRNEQFF.

CDR3 region: CASSSLGGVVNEQFF. In DNA, the CDR3 is TGTGCCAGCAGCTCCTTGGGAGGAGTGGTGAATGAGCAGTTCTTC. The rearrangement links TRBV7-9 to TRBJ2-1; D is possibly TRBD2 (6 bases). Germline V gene data show CDR1 as SEHNR and CDR2 as FQNEAQ (reference sequence). The CDR3 consists of 15 residues. The germline V and J ends were trimmed by 4 bases and 7 bases, with 17 bases remaining between them.

A note on this clone: Within the sample, other DNA sequences also encode this same CDR3. CDR3 amino acids: CATSGGRITDTQYF. CDR3 DNA: TGTGCCACAAGCGGAGGAAGAATCACAGATACGCAGTATTTT. The rearrangement links TRBV15 to TRBJ2-3; TRBD2 might be the D (5 bases). The V gene lost 9 bases and the J gene lost 2 bases, with 15 bases spanning the gap. CDR1 is LNHNV and CDR2 is YYDKDF in the germline V gene (reference sequence). The CDR3 sequence is 14 residues long.

This clone was picked up a small number of times. The genes are TRBV5-1 and TRBJ1-1, with a tentative D call TRBD1 (5 bases). The length of the CDR3 is 16 residues. V was cut by 3 bases and J by 2 bases, with 17 bases left in between. Germline lookup yields CDR1 SGHRS and CDR2 YFSETQ. The CDR3 reads CASSSPDGGVNTEAFF. In DNA, the CDR3 is TGCGCCAGCAGCTCCCCGGACGGGGGGGTTAACACTGAAGCTTTCTTT.

The rearrangement joins TRBV11-3 to TRBJ2-7; D is possibly TRBD2 (6 bases). V was shortened by 5 bases and J by 7 bases, with 15 bases between the two germline ends. CDR1 and CDR2 (germline): SGHNT, YENEEA. The CDR3 covers 13 residues. CDR3 bases: TGTGCCAGCAGCGCGGGACGGTTATTAGAGCAGTACTTC. Translated, it gives CASSAGRLLEQYF.

In its sample, this clone was seen once. The V and J genes are TRBV5-6 and TRBJ2-1; 9 bases match TRBD2. The trim removed 4 bases at V and 6 bases at J, leaving 11 bases unmatched. The CDR3 contains 16 residues. CDR1 is SGHDT, CDR2 YYEEEE, per germline. The CDR3 is CASSDVAAGGFNEQFF. The CDR3 DNA sequence: TGTGCCAGCAGCGATGTCGCAGCGGGAGGTTTCAATGAGCAGTTCTTC.

Here the CDR3 reads CARSLAMGDSTDTQYF. CDR3 bases: TGTGCCAGAAGCTTAGCTATGGGGGATAGCACAGATACGCAGTATTTT. The gene calls are TRBV7-5 and TRBJ2-3. TRBV7-5 is a documented pseudogene. The CDR3 covers 16 residues.

The chain joins TRBV9 to TRBJ1-3; 11 nucleotides align to TRBD1. J lost 3 bases, V lost 2 bases, and 4 bases had no gene match. The CDR3 totals 16 residues. From germline, CDR1 is SGDLS and CDR2 YYNGEE. CDR3 sequence: CASSVGQGAVGNTIYF. As DNA, the CDR3 is TGTGCCAGCAGCGTCGGACAGGGGGCGGTTGGAAACACCATATATTTT.

The chain employs TRBV4-3 and TRBJ2-6; D unclear. The germline CDR1 and CDR2 sequences are LGHNA and YSLEER. V shed 1 base and J shed 0 bases, with 7 bases lying between them. This CDR3 is 16 amino acids long. CDR3 in amino acids: CASSQVPSSGANVLTF. CDR3 in DNA: TGCGCCAGCAGCCAAGTTCCAAGCTCTGGGGCCAACGTCCTGACTTTC.

The chain recombines TRBV10-3 with TRBJ2-1; D is possibly TRBD1 or TRBD2 (6 bases each). CDR1 is ENHRY, CDR2 SYGVKD, per germline. Trimming pared 2 bases from V and 8 bases from J, leaving 16 bases between. The CDR3 extends over 15 amino acids. The CDR3 reads CAISENREASDEQFF. The DNA for the CDR3 is TGTGCCATCAGTGAGAACAGGGAGGCCTCGGATGAGCAGTTCTTC.

CDR3 in DNA: TGTGCCAGCAGCCGGGACCCCGAGATCGGAGACTCGCAGTATTTT. As protein: CASSRDPEIGDSQYF. The chain joins TRBV2 to TRBJ2-3; D tentatively reads TRBD1 or TRBD2 (5 bases each). The ends were cut back, 6 bases at V and 10 bases at J, with 23 bases in the middle. Germline values: CDR1 SNHLY, CDR2 FYNNEI. The CDR3 sequence is 15 residues long.

This chain connects TRBV2 to TRBJ1-2; 7 nucleotides align to TRBD1. From germline, CDR1 is SNHLY and CDR2 FYNNEI. Trimming took 1 base from V and 2 from J; bases not matched to a gene: 7. The CDR3 loop spans 16 amino acids. CDR3 loop: CASSEDPQGTNYGYTF. CDR3 nucleotides: TGTGCCAGCAGTGAAGACCCACAGGGGACCAACTATGGCTACACCTTC.

This chain uses TRBV7-2 with TRBJ2-5; D gene uncertain. Trimming stripped 2 bases from V and 4 bases from J, with 5 bases between. The CDR3 runs 12 residues. Germline V gene lookup returns CDR1 SGHTA and CDR2 FQGNSA. DNA of the CDR3: TGTGCCAGCAGCTTACATAGAGAGACCCAGTACTTC. Translating it yields CASSLHRETQYF. Supplemented by reference TRBV7-2 and TRBJ2-5, the full variable domain reads GAGVSQSPSNKVTEKGKDVELRCDPISGHTALYWYRQSLGQGLEFLIYFQGNSAPDKSGLPSDRFSAERTGGSVSTLTIQRTQQEDSAVYLCASSLHRETQYFGPGTRLLVL.

Notes on this clone: Within the sample, other DNA sequences also encode this same CDR3. This chain uses TRBV28 with TRBJ2-3, with a tentative D call TRBD1 (6 bases). This CDR3 has 13 amino acids. Trimming removed 6 bases at V and 4 bases at J, with 11 bases between. Germline V lookup: CDR1 MDHEN, CDR2 SYDVKM. In nucleotides, the CDR3 is TGTGCCAGCAGGGCACAGGGTTCAGATACGCAGTATTTT. This sequence encodes CASRAQGSDTQYF.

The chain joins TRBV27 to TRBJ2-1; 11 bases line up with TRBD2. V lost 4 bases, J lost 8 bases, and 13 bases stayed unmatched. This CDR3 region has 17 residues. Germline CDR1 reads MNHEY; CDR2 reads SMNVEV (reference sequence). The CDR3 sequence is CASSSRQTSGIRDEQFF. The DNA of the CDR3 is TGTGCCAGCAGTTCCCGCCAGACTAGCGGGATACGGGATGAGCAGTTCTTC.

V is TRBV28 and J is TRBJ2-3; D may be TRBD2 (5 bases). The CDR3 contains 15 residues. CDR1 and CDR2 from the germline V gene are MDHEN and SYDVKM. The germline V and J ends were trimmed by 5 bases and 4 bases, with 16 bases remaining between them. CDR3 bases: TGTGCCAGCAGTATCCTGACTATCAATGCAGATACGCAGTATTTT. It specifies CASSILTINADTQYF.

The rearrangement joins TRBV6-5 to TRBJ1-2, with 9 positions matching TRBD1. The CDR3 has 14 residues. The germline V gene encodes CDR1 MNHEY and CDR2 SVGAGI. V lost 4 bases to trimming and J lost 8 bases; unmatched junction nucleotides: 8. This CDR3 reads CASSSPGTGTGYTF. The CDR3 DNA sequence: TGTGCCAGCAGTTCCCCCGGGACAGGGACCGGCTACACCTTC.